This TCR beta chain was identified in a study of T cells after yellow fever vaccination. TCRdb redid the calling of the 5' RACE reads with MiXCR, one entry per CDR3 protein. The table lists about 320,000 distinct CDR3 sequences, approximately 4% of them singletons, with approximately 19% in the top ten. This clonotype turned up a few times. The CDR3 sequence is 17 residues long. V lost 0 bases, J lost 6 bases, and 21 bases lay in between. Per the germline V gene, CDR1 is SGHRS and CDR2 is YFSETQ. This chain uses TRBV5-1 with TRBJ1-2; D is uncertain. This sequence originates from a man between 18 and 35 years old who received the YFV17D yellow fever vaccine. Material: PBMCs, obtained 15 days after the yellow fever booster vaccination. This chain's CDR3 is CASSLAGRRASGDGYTF. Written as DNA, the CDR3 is TGCGCCAGCAGCTTGGCCGGACGGCGGGCCTCTGGGGATGGCTACACCTTC.